Listed below are T cell receptor beta chains from one sample, sequenced in a study of shared clonotypes between healthy human individuals. This table comes from immunoSEQ multiplex PCR, and its TCRdb copy is limited to in-frame clones, with some not included. The sample lists approximately 530,000 clones, around 96% occurring once. The sequenced sample was naive CD4+ T cells sorted from blood. Receptors originate from a woman aged 25 to 45 in good health. CDR3s include the opening cysteine and the closing phenylalanine or tryptophan. Fields, in order: J gene, CDR3 length, D gene, clone size, V gene, CDR3 protein, CDR3 DNA. D genes are given only for firm matches. The size of a clone is reported for some rows only, either as once, few or many, or as a class for expanded clones.

j_gene: TRBJ1-2; len: 11; d_gene: -; abundance: few; v_gene: TRBV5-6; CDR3aa: CASSYAGPNYF; CDR3nt: TGTGCCAGCAGCTATGCAGGGCCGAACTACTTC
j_gene: TRBJ2-1; len: 17; d_gene: TRBD2; abundance: -; v_gene: TRBV28; CDR3aa: CASSLVAGGRSYNEQFF; CDR3nt: TGTGCCAGCAGTTTGGTAGCGGGAGGCAGATCCTACAATGAGCAGTTCTTC
j_gene: TRBJ2-1; len: 15; d_gene: TRBD2; abundance: once; v_gene: TRBV9; CDR3aa: CASSPRLADYNEQFF; CDR3nt: TGTGCCAGCAGCCCAAGACTAGCGGACTACAATGAGCAGTTCTTC
j_gene: TRBJ1-5; len: 16; d_gene: -; abundance: -; v_gene: TRBV28; CDR3aa: CASSQLRQFSNQPQHF; CDR3nt: TGTGCCAGCAGCCAACTCAGACAGTTTAGCAATCAGCCCCAGCATTTT
j_gene: TRBJ2-1; len: 15; d_gene: -; abundance: -; v_gene: TRBV6-1; CDR3aa: CASSEGARILNEQFF; CDR3nt: TGTGCCAGCAGTGAAGGAGCGAGAATTCTCAATGAGCAGTTCTTC
j_gene: TRBJ2-3; len: 15; d_gene: TRBD1; abundance: -; v_gene: TRBV18; CDR3aa: CASSPLQQGLDTQYF; CDR3nt: TGTGCCAGCTCACCACTGCAACAGGGGTTAGATACGCAGTATTTT
j_gene: TRBJ2-2; len: 20; d_gene: TRBD2; abundance: -; v_gene: TRBV7-6; CDR3aa: CASSYRRPRLGLAGAGELFF; CDR3nt: TGTGCCAGCAGCTATAGACGTCCAAGATTGGGACTAGCGGGAGCCGGGGAGCTGTTTTTT
j_gene: TRBJ1-1; len: 11; d_gene: -; abundance: -; v_gene: TRBV11-2; CDR3aa: CASTLEAEAFF; CDR3nt: TGTGCCAGCACCCTAGAGGCTGAAGCTTTCTTT
j_gene: TRBJ2-5; len: 15; d_gene: TRBD1; abundance: -; v_gene: TRBV6-1; CDR3aa: CASSASGTGLETQYF; CDR3nt: TGTGCCAGCAGTGCATCCGGGACAGGGTTGGAGACCCAGTACTTC
j_gene: TRBJ2-7; len: 13; d_gene: -; abundance: -; v_gene: TRBV10-2; CDR3aa: CASRVGGTDEQYF; CDR3nt: TGCGCCAGCAGGGTAGGCGGGACTGACGAGCAGTACTTC
j_gene: TRBJ1-1; len: 13; d_gene: TRBD1; abundance: -; v_gene: TRBV9; CDR3aa: CASSAPGQGGAFF; CDR3nt: TGTGCCAGCAGCGCCCCGGGACAGGGGGGAGCTTTCTTT
j_gene: TRBJ1-3; len: 15; d_gene: -; abundance: -; v_gene: TRBV7-9; CDR3aa: CASSYPGTSGNTIYF; CDR3nt: TGTGCCAGCAGCTACCCCGGGACGTCTGGAAACACCATATATTTT
j_gene: TRBJ1-1; len: 16; d_gene: -; abundance: -; v_gene: TRBV4-1; CDR3aa: CASSPMRGPGDTEAFF; CDR3nt: TGCGCCAGCAGCCCTATGCGAGGGCCCGGTGACACTGAAGCTTTCTTT
j_gene: TRBJ2-2; len: 13; d_gene: -; abundance: -; v_gene: TRBV2; CDR3aa: CASIKQGSGELFF; CDR3nt: TGTGCCAGCATTAAACAGGGTTCCGGGGAGCTGTTTTTT
j_gene: TRBJ2-1; len: 18; d_gene: -; abundance: -; v_gene: TRBV11-3; CDR3aa: CASSLDLTPEYSYNEQFF; CDR3nt: TGTGCCAGCAGCTTAGATCTAACTCCCGAATACTCCTACAATGAGCAGTTCTTC
j_gene: TRBJ2-1; len: 17; d_gene: TRBD2; abundance: -; v_gene: TRBV11-2; CDR3aa: CASSLSYGTSGYNEQFF; CDR3nt: TGTGCCAGCAGCTTAAGTTACGGGACTAGCGGCTACAATGAGCAGTTCTTC
j_gene: TRBJ2-2; len: 16; d_gene: -; abundance: -; v_gene: TRBV4-1; CDR3aa: CASSPRDRWGTGELFF; CDR3nt: TGCGCCAGCAGCCCCAGGGATCGGTGGGGCACCGGGGAGCTGTTTTTT
j_gene: TRBJ2-3; len: 17; d_gene: -; abundance: -; v_gene: TRBV25-1; CDR3aa: CASSESAGAFASGAQYF; CDR3nt: TGTGCCAGCAGTGAATCCGCCGGAGCGTTCGCGTCCGGGGCGCAGTATTTT
j_gene: TRBJ2-7; len: 15; d_gene: -; abundance: -; v_gene: TRBV7-2; CDR3aa: CASSLDGLNSYEQYF; CDR3nt: TGTGCCAGCAGCTTGGACGGGCTGAACTCCTACGAGCAGTACTTC
j_gene: TRBJ2-1; len: 14; d_gene: -; abundance: -; v_gene: TRBV5-1; CDR3aa: CASSPGYQANEQFF; CDR3nt: TGCGCCAGCAGCCCTGGGTACCAGGCCAATGAGCAGTTCTTC
j_gene: TRBJ2-7; len: 13; d_gene: -; abundance: -; v_gene: TRBV5-1; CDR3aa: CASSSGPLYEQYF; CDR3nt: TGCGCCAGCAGTTCAGGCCCTCTCTACGAGCAGTACTTC
j_gene: TRBJ2-2; len: 16; d_gene: TRBD2; abundance: -; v_gene: TRBV5-4; CDR3aa: CASSPAAGASTGELFF; CDR3nt: TGTGCCAGCAGCCCTGCAGCGGGAGCCTCCACCGGGGAGCTGTTTTTT
j_gene: TRBJ1-3; len: 14; d_gene: TRBD1; abundance: once; v_gene: TRBV25-1; CDR3aa: CASSAGQGTNTIYF; CDR3nt: TGTGCCAGCAGTGCGGGACAGGGTACAAACACCATATATTTT
j_gene: TRBJ2-7; len: 13; d_gene: -; abundance: -; v_gene: TRBV7-3; CDR3aa: CASSLGPQYEQYF; CDR3nt: TGTGCCAGCAGCTTAGGGCCGCAATACGAGCAGTACTTC
j_gene: TRBJ2-7; len: 14; d_gene: -; abundance: -; v_gene: TRBV28; CDR3aa: CASRNEGGPYEQYF; CDR3nt: TGTGCCAGCAGGAACGAAGGAGGTCCCTACGAGCAGTACTTC
j_gene: TRBJ1-4; len: 11; d_gene: -; abundance: -; v_gene: TRBV28; CDR3aa: CASKTNEKLFF; CDR3nt: TGTGCCAGTAAAACTAATGAAAAACTGTTTTTT
j_gene: TRBJ1-5; len: 15; d_gene: -; abundance: -; v_gene: TRBV7-8; CDR3aa: CASSPNGTLNQPQHF; CDR3nt: TGTGCCAGCAGCCCGAACGGGACACTCAATCAGCCCCAGCATTTT
j_gene: TRBJ2-3; len: 14; d_gene: -; abundance: -; v_gene: TRBV28; CDR3aa: CASSLWASTDTQYF; CDR3nt: TGTGCCAGCAGTTTATGGGCCAGCACAGATACGCAGTATTTT
j_gene: TRBJ1-4; len: 14; d_gene: TRBD1; abundance: -; v_gene: TRBV6-1; CDR3aa: CASSTGGPNEKLFF; CDR3nt: TGTGCCAGCAGTACAGGGGGGCCGAATGAAAAACTGTTTTTT
j_gene: TRBJ1-1; len: 16; d_gene: -; abundance: -; v_gene: TRBV19; CDR3aa: CASSIKRGASNTEAFF; CDR3nt: TGTGCCAGTAGTATTAAGAGGGGGGCATCGAACACTGAAGCTTTCTTT
j_gene: TRBJ2-1; len: 12; d_gene: -; abundance: -; v_gene: TRBV29-1; CDR3aa: CSVATGRDEQFF; CDR3nt: TGCAGCGTCGCAACAGGGCGCGATGAGCAGTTCTTC
j_gene: TRBJ2-5; len: 14; d_gene: TRBD2; abundance: -; v_gene: TRBV29-1; CDR3aa: CSVSAGGGQETQYF; CDR3nt: TGCAGCGTTTCGGCGGGAGGGGGCCAAGAGACCCAGTACTTC
j_gene: TRBJ1-5; len: 13; d_gene: -; abundance: -; v_gene: TRBV2; CDR3aa: CASRTDTNQPQHF; CDR3nt: TGTGCCAGCAGAACGGACACAAATCAGCCCCAGCATTTT
j_gene: TRBJ2-2; len: 17; d_gene: TRBD1; abundance: -; v_gene: TRBV28; CDR3aa: CASSSRIGTGVTGELFF; CDR3nt: TGTGCCAGCAGTTCCCGCATCGGGACAGGGGTAACCGGGGAGCTGTTTTTT
j_gene: TRBJ1-1; len: 13; d_gene: -; abundance: -; v_gene: TRBV28; CDR3aa: CASSFYGGTEAFF; CDR3nt: TGTGCCAGCAGTTTTTATGGGGGCACTGAAGCTTTCTTT
j_gene: TRBJ2-7; len: 16; d_gene: -; abundance: -; v_gene: TRBV25-1; CDR3aa: CASSGTRLRDSYEQYF; CDR3nt: TGTGCCAGCAGTGGAACGAGACTACGCGACTCCTACGAGCAGTACTTC
j_gene: TRBJ2-7; len: 16; d_gene: TRBD1; abundance: -; v_gene: TRBV27; CDR3aa: CASSLSDRGVPYEQYF; CDR3nt: TGTGCCAGCAGTTTATCGGACAGGGGGGTCCCCTACGAGCAGTACTTC
j_gene: TRBJ2-7; len: 18; d_gene: -; abundance: once; v_gene: TRBV15; CDR3aa: CATSRDLREGALTYEQYF; CDR3nt: TGTGCCACCAGCAGAGACTTACGGGAGGGGGCGCTCACCTACGAGCAGTACTTC
j_gene: TRBJ2-7; len: 17; d_gene: -; abundance: -; v_gene: TRBV11-2; CDR3aa: CASSSPRGARSSYEQYF; CDR3nt: TGTGCCAGCAGCTCCCCCCGGGGGGCGAGGAGCTCCTACGAGCAGTACTTC
j_gene: TRBJ2-7; len: 11; d_gene: -; abundance: few; v_gene: TRBV25-1; CDR3aa: CADRISYEQYF; CDR3nt: TGTGCCGACAGGATCTCCTACGAGCAGTACTTC